This T cell receptor beta chain was obtained from a study of blood T cell repertoires in COVID-19. Study-level background: In each case, the material was cDNA or gDNA derived from T cells, B-cell-depleted T cells, or PBMCs.

Generated by immunoSEQ multiplex PCR, the TCRdb table keeps only in-frame clones and is missing some. The table records about 370,000 clones, just under 90% of them present only once. Grouping used clinical history reported by participants in a survey and questionnaire. Recovery among Cohort 3 donors was established by two negative PCRs, clearance, or symptom resolution. Sequenced material: PBMCs or T cells enriched from blood (not recorded which). The TCR sequence derives from a woman in her 30s who had recovered from COVID-19.

CDR3 region: CASSSYPVANNSPLHF. CDR3 in DNA: TGTGCCAGCAGTTCCTACCCCGTTGCCAATAATTCACCCCTCCACTTT. This chain uses TRBV28 with TRBJ1-6; D unresolved. CDR3 length equals 16 residues. Germline CDR1 reads MDHEN; CDR2 reads SYDVKM. Trimming shortened V by 4 bases and J by 5 bases, and 15 bases separated the two germline ends.